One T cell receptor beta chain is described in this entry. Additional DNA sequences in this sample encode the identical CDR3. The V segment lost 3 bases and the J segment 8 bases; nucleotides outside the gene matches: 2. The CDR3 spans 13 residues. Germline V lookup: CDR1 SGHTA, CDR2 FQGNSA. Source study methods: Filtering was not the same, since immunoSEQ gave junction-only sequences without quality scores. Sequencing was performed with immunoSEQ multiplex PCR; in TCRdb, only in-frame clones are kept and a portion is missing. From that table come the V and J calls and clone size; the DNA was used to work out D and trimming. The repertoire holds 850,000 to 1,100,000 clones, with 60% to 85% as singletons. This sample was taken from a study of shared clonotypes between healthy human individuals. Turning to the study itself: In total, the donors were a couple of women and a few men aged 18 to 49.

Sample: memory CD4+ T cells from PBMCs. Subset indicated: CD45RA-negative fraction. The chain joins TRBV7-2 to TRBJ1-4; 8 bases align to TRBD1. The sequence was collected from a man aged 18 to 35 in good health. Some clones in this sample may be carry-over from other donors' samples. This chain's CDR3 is CASSFTGGEKLFF. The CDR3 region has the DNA TGTGCCAGCAGCTTCACAGGGGGAGAAAAACTGTTTTTT.